This entry lists 27 T cell receptor beta chains sequenced from one sample in a study of T cell responses to AZD1222 COVID-19 vaccine. Method: immunoSEQ multiplex PCR; TCRdb's copy keeps in-frame clones and lacks some. This sample has 120,000 to 150,000 clones, with 90% to 95% found just once. The sample consisted of peripheral blood, taken on day 0 of MenACWY control vaccination. These receptor sequences come from an adult in good health.

This chain links TRBV7-9 with TRBJ1-1; D may be TRBD1 (5 bases). Germline V lookup: CDR1 SEHNR, CDR2 FQNEAQ (reference sequence). The CDR3 loop spans 14 amino acids. V lost 0 bases and J 4 bases, leaving 9 bases between the germline ends. The CDR3 reads CASSLAPGLTEAFF. DNA of the CDR3: TGTGCCAGCAGCTTAGCTCCAGGGCTCACTGAAGCTTTCTTT.

The genes are TRBV18 and TRBJ1-6, with 8 bases that match TRBD1. Germline assignment: CDR1 KGHSH and CDR2 LQKENI. V lost 2 bases to trimming and J lost 7 bases; unmatched junction nucleotides: 7. This CDR3 has 16 amino acids. CDR3 sequence: CASSPGTGRKNSPLHF. CDR3 nucleotides: TGTGCCAGCTCACCAGGGACAGGTCGGAAGAATTCACCCCTCCACTTT.

In regard to this clone: The same CDR3 arises from other DNA sequences in this sample as well. V and J are TRBV28 and TRBJ2-7, with D possibly TRBD1 on 5 matching bases. CDR1 MDHEN and CDR2 SYDVKM come from the germline V gene. Trimming left V 2 bases short and J 4 bases short, with 6 bases between. The CDR3 is 12 amino acids. The CDR3 protein is CASSLQGYEQYF. The CDR3 coding sequence is TGTGCCAGCAGTTTACAGGGTTACGAGCAGTACTTC.

The rearrangement links TRBV5-5 to TRBJ1-2; D unclear. V lost 2 bases to trimming and J lost 8 bases, with 10 bases between them. CDR1 is SGHKS and CDR2 is YYEKEE in the germline V gene (reference sequence). The CDR3 loop spans 12 amino acids. The CDR3 region is CASSLRRQGYTF. The CDR3 DNA reads TGTGCCAGCAGCTTACGACGGCAAGGCTACACCTTC.

The CDR3 is CASSPRGGDTQYF. The CDR3 DNA sequence: TGTGCCAGCAGTCCTAGGGGTGGAGATACGCAGTATTTT. J is TRBJ2-3 and V is TRBV7-2; the D gene is possibly TRBD1 (5 bases). V lost 6 bases and J lost 5, with 12 bases in between. The CDR3 loop spans 13 amino acids. Germline V gene lookup returns CDR1 SGHTA and CDR2 FQGNSA.

The chain is built from TRBV7-3 and TRBJ1-2; TRBD1 might be the D (5 bases). The CDR3 has 16 amino acids. CDR1 and CDR2 from the germline V gene are SGHTA and FQGTGA. Trimming took 2 bases from V and 6 from J, leaving 19 bases between them. In DNA form, the CDR3 reads TGTGCCAGCAGCTTAGGCCCGGGCCAAAAGGGGCATGGCTACACCTTC. Protein: CASSLGPGQKGHGYTF.

The rearrangement uses TRBV3-1 (or the pseudogene TRBV3-2) and TRBJ2-1; TRBD2 aligns across 8 bases. The V gene's germline CDR1 is LGHDT and CDR2 YNNKEL (reference sequence). CDR3 size: 17 residues. V was clipped by 0 bases and J by 5 bases; unmatched bases: 9. The CDR3 DNA sequence: TGTGCCAGCAGCCAAGACCGGGGGGGGAAAACCGACAATGAGCAGTTCTTC. It encodes CASSQDRGGKTDNEQFF.

CDR3 residues: CASSSGRGSGANVLTF. CDR3 nucleotide sequence: TGTGCCAGCAGTTCGGGCCGGGGCTCTGGGGCCAACGTCCTGACTTTC. The chain uses TRBV6-5 and TRBJ2-6; a weak D match, TRBD2 (5 bases). Germline CDR1 and CDR2: MNHEY and SVGAGI. V lost 4 bases, J lost 0 bases, and 10 bases lay in between. The CDR3 runs 16 residues.

This clone appeared once. The chain combines TRBV7-6 with TRBJ1-3; the D is unclear. The CDR3 totals 16 residues. Germline lookup yields CDR1 SGHVS and CDR2 FNYEAQ. The V and J ends lost 1 base and 0 bases respectively, with 10 bases between them. CDR3 amino acids: CASSLEGRLSGNTIYF. The CDR3 region has the DNA TGTGCCAGCAGCTTAGAAGGCAGACTCTCTGGAAACACCATATATTTT.

The CDR3 bases are TGTGCCAGCAGCTTAGGCCGCCTCTATGGCTACACCTTC. Encoded protein: CASSLGRLYGYTF. This chain links TRBV7-9 with TRBJ1-2; unclear D gene. This CDR3 spans 13 amino acids. The germline V gene encodes CDR1 SEHNR and CDR2 FQNEAQ (reference sequence). Trimming shortened V by 1 base and J by 4 bases, and 7 bases separated the two germline ends.

The chain couples TRBV5-1 to TRBJ2-7; 7 bases agree with TRBD2. The V segment lost 1 base and the J segment 4 bases; nucleotides outside the gene matches: 5. The CDR3 has 14 residues. Germline CDR1 is SGHRS and CDR2 is YFSETQ. In nucleotides, the CDR3 is TGCGCCAGCAGCTTGTATGCTAGCGGATACGAGCAGTACTTC. It codes for CASSLYASGYEQYF.

The V gene is TRBV29-1, the J gene TRBJ2-2; D not certain. Trimming pared 5 bases from V and 4 bases from J, leaving 5 bases between. The CDR3 contains 11 residues. Germline V gene data show CDR1 as SQVTM and CDR2 as ANQGSEA. CDR3 residues: CSVIATGELFF. DNA of the CDR3: TGCAGCGTTATTGCCACCGGGGAGCTGTTTTTT.

V usage is TRBV10-3 and J usage is TRBJ1-1; 7 bases agree with TRBD1. This CDR3 comprises 14 residues. Germline values: CDR1 ENHRY, CDR2 SYGVKD. The V and J ends lost 7 bases and 0 bases, in that order; junction bases with no gene match: 5. CDR3 sequence: CAIMSTGMNTEAFF. CDR3 sequence (DNA): TGTGCCATCATGTCGACAGGGATGAACACTGAAGCTTTCTTT.

A single count supports this clone. The gene calls are TRBV7-3 and TRBJ1-1; tentatively, D is TRBD1 (5 bases). The CDR3 is 16 residues long. CDR1 and CDR2 from the germline V gene are SGHTA and FQGTGA. V lost 1 base, J lost 0 bases, and 12 bases lay in between. The CDR3 is CASSLRRQGLNTEAFF. The CDR3 DNA is TGTGCCAGCAGCTTAAGGAGGCAGGGTCTGAACACTGAAGCTTTCTTT.

This clone is judged medium-sized. V usage is TRBV2 and J usage is TRBJ1-6, with D unresolved. Germline V gives CDR1 SNHLY, CDR2 FYNNEI. The ends were cut back, 6 bases at V and 7 bases at J, with 16 bases in the middle. The CDR3 extends over 15 amino acids. The CDR3 DNA follows: TGTGCCAGCAGCCCTGGAACAGACGCCAATTCACCCCTCCACTTT. Translating gives CASSPGTDANSPLHF.

This chain links TRBV9 with TRBJ2-3; 8 bases line up with TRBD2. This CDR3 region has 15 residues. The J segment lost 4 bases and the V segment lost 4 bases, leaving 8 bases of the junction unmatched. Germline CDR1 SGDLS, CDR2 YYNGEE. The CDR3 protein is CASSPYSGIADTQYF. CDR3 DNA sequence: TGTGCCAGCAGCCCATATAGCGGGATAGCAGATACGCAGTATTTT.

The chain couples TRBV18 to TRBJ1-1; D remains ambiguous. This CDR3 contains 12 residues. CDR1 KGHSH and CDR2 LQKENI come from the germline V gene. V gave up 3 bases and J gave up 3 bases, with 5 bases separating them. Here the CDR3 reads CASSPSYTEAFF. For the CDR3, the DNA is TGTGCCAGCTCACCGAGCTACACTGAAGCTTTCTTT.

The CDR3 bases are TGTGCCCTTACCTCGGGCCCGAACACTGAAGCTTTCTTT. Translating it yields CALTSGPNTEAFF. The chain links TRBV6-5 to TRBJ1-1; D unresolved. Per germline, CDR1 MNHEY and CDR2 SVGAGI. The ends were cut back, 11 bases at V and 1 base at J, with 14 bases in the middle. The CDR3 spans 13 residues.

CDR3 nucleotides: TGTGCCACCAGTGATTCGCGGACAGGGAACTATGGCTACACCTTC. Translation gives CATSDSRTGNYGYTF. This chain links TRBV24-1 with TRBJ1-2, with 8 positions matching TRBD1. V dropped 2 bases and J dropped 2; count of bases not matched to a gene: 3. The CDR3 sequence is 15 residues long. CDR1 and CDR2 (germline): KGHDR, SFDVKD.

The gene calls are TRBV5-1 and TRBJ2-1; D might be TRBD2 (6 bases). The CDR3 covers 16 residues. Trimming left V 6 bases short and J 3 bases short, with 19 bases between. Germline lookup yields CDR1 SGHRS and CDR2 YFSETQ. CDR3 DNA: TGCGCCAGCAATCGGGCGGGACCTCAATTCTACAATGAGCAGTTCTTC. Translated, it gives CASNRAGPQFYNEQFF.

The CDR3 sequence is CASSLASDGTDTQYF. In DNA form, the CDR3 reads TGTGCCAGCAGCTTAGCTAGCGACGGCACAGATACGCAGTATTTT. The chain links TRBV7-9 to TRBJ2-3, with D possibly being TRBD2 (5 bases). CDR3 length: 15 residues. CDR1 and CDR2 (germline): SEHNR, FQNEAQ (reference sequence). Between the trimmed V and J ends, which lost 0 bases and 1 base, there was a span of 8 bases.

The chain recombines TRBV5-1 with TRBJ2-1, with TRBD2 identical over 9 bases. The CDR3 is 16 residues long. Germline loops: CDR1 SGHRS, CDR2 YFSETQ. The V gene end was trimmed by 2 bases and the J gene end by 4 bases; junction bases not matched to a gene: 7. The CDR3 loop reads CASSFGGLANYNEQFF. For the CDR3, the DNA is TGCGCCAGCAGCTTTGGAGGACTAGCGAATTACAATGAGCAGTTCTTC. The full variable domain, completed using reference TRBV5-1 and TRBJ2-1, is KAGVTQTPRYLIKTRGQQVTLSCSPISGHRSVSWYQQTPGQGLQFLFEYFSETQRNKGNFPGRFSGRQFSNSRSEMNVSTLELGDSALYLCASSFGGLANYNEQFFGPGTRLTVL.

The gene calls are TRBV7-9 and TRBJ2-7; 7 bases are a match to TRBD1. CDR1 and CDR2 (germline): SEHNR, FQNEAQ (reference sequence). V lost 5 bases and J lost 2; bases outside the gene matches: 3. The CDR3 runs to 13 residues. CDR3 DNA sequence: TGTGCCAGCAGCCCGGGACAGCCCTACGAGCAGTACTTC. Translating gives CASSPGQPYEQYF. Drawing the rest from reference TRBV7-9 and TRBJ2-7, the complete variable domain is DTGVSQNPRHKITKRGQNVTFRCDPISEHNRLYWYRQTLGQGPEFLTYFQNEAQLEKSRLLSDRFSAERPKGSFSTLEIQRTEQGDSAMYLCASSPGQPYEQYFGPGTRLTVT.

The gene calls are TRBV6-6 and TRBJ1-5; D uncertain. The V gene's germline CDR1 is MNHNY and CDR2 SVGAGI (reference sequence). The CDR3 runs 15 residues. Trimming removed 0 bases at V and 2 bases at J, with 8 bases between. This chain's CDR3 is CASSYSGKGNQPQHF. DNA of the CDR3: TGTGCCAGCAGTTACTCAGGGAAAGGCAATCAGCCCCAGCATTTT.

This clone showed up just a few times. The gene calls are TRBV3-1 (or the pseudogene TRBV3-2) and TRBJ1-1; D may be TRBD1 (5 bases). This CDR3 contains 15 residues. Germline CDR1 is LGHDT and CDR2 is YNNKEL (reference sequence). Trimming took off 4 bases at V and 4 bases at J, with 16 bases between the two ends. This CDR3 is CASSRGRLERTEAFF. CDR3 nucleotide sequence: TGTGCCAGCAGCCGGGGGAGGCTTGAGCGCACTGAAGCTTTCTTT.

The CDR3: CASSLAVGFAGDTQYF. In DNA, the CDR3 is TGTGCCAGCAGCTTAGCGGTTGGTTTCGCAGGAGATACGCAGTATTTT. The rearrangement joins TRBV7-9 to TRBJ2-3; D unresolved. V was shortened by 0 bases and J by 5 bases, with 15 bases between the two germline ends. CDR1 is SEHNR, CDR2 FQNEAQ, per germline (reference sequence). CDR3 size: 16 residues.

The gene calls are TRBV6-4 and TRBJ2-3; TRBD2 matches 8 bases. V lost 6 bases to trimming and J lost 3 bases; unmatched junction nucleotides: 11. The germline CDR1 and CDR2 sequences are MRHNA and SNTAGT. The CDR3 totals 16 residues. The CDR3 here is CASRSGGGKETDTQYF. CDR3 bases: TGTGCCAGCAGATCGGGAGGGGGAAAGGAGACAGATACGCAGTATTTT.